The T cell receptor (beta chain) under discussion was sequenced for a study of blood T cell repertoires in COVID-19 (dated by TCRdb to about 2020). Context from the whole study: The collaborator samples originated in the United States, Italy and Spain and spanned the acute and convalescent phases of COVID-19. Subjects who had been exposed to COVID-19, were actively infected with it, or had recovered from it provided the deeply sampled blood TCRbeta repertoires that made up the dataset. Where available, HLA class I and class II types were obtained from metadata supplied by the sample provider rather than from assay-based typing. The repertoires were released in a freely available public database intended as a resource for research on the immune response to SARS-CoV-2. Sample metadata almost always included a de-identified subject ID, COVID-19 status, age in years and sex. Samples came from the ongoing ImmuneRACE study (first 160 participants) plus 1,254 subjects from 6 global collaborators. The material from the prospective study consisted of cDNA or gDNA derived from T cells, B-cell-depleted T cells, or PBMCs.

Collaborating institutions collected whole blood in K2EDTA tubes following their own protocols. Collaborator samples were shipped for TCRbeta analysis as frozen whole blood, isolated PBMCs, or DNA extracted from either sample type. The full study reports these points: The quantity of clinical and demographic metadata differed by source and by participant and was supplied without curation.

In the germline V gene, CDR1 corresponds to SGHNT and CDR2 to YENEEA. The CDR3 numbers 15 residues from cysteine through phenylalanine. The retained sequence is limited to the CDR3, 45 bases, with the frame set at the first base. V is pared back by 4 bases and J by 0 bases, with 10 bases lying between the germline termini. Points on this clone: Its antigen is unknown. No base quality information exists; no much larger clone differs at one position.

TCRbeta CDR3 regions were amplified from genomic DNA by means of the immunoSEQ Assay, a bias-controlled multiplex PCR. On the authors' methods: Within the assay, amplification of reference gene primers was used to estimate how many nucleated cells each sample contained. To quantify the absolute abundance of each unique TCRbeta CDR3 rearrangement, sequence reads were collapsed and filtered. For each sample, productive Simpson clonality was calculated as the square root of Simpson's diversity index over productive rearrangements. TCRdb's version of the immuneACCESS table is confined to in-frame rearrangements and falls short of the full clone set. An unresolved V gene accounts for under half of the shortfall where checked; the remainder is of unknown origin. V and J calls and clone size come straight from that table; D and trimming were deduced from the DNA. Present in this sample are around 98,000 clones, approximately 80% of which were seen just once. Roughly 11% of the sample goes to the ten largest clones.

This clonotype originated in a man aged 65-85 years with active or convalescent COVID-19. The V and J genes are TRBV11-3 and TRBJ1-5; TRBD1 could be the D gene, as 6 bases match. The sequenced sample consisted of peripheral blood. CDR3 reads: CASSSDSYSNQPQHF. The nucleotides read TGTGCCAGCAGCTCGGACAGCTATAGCAATCAGCCCCAGCATTTT. The full variable domain, with segments outside the CDR3 supplied by the reference TRBV11-3 and TRBJ1-5 proteins, appears as EAGVVQSPRYKIIEKKQPVAFWCNPISGHNTLYWYLQNLGQGPELLIRYENEEAVDDSQLPKDRFSAERLKGVDSTLKIQPAELGDSAVYLCASSSDSYSNQPQHFGDGTRLSIL.